This paragraph reports one T cell receptor (beta chain). This entry comes from a study of technical replicates of blood from a handful of donors. The assay was immunoSEQ multiplex PCR, and TCRdb's table has in-frame clones only and misses some. The sample includes about 73,000 clones, around 93% of them seen just once. This CDR3 is 14 amino acids long. Germline CDR1 reads MNHEY; CDR2 reads SMNVEV (reference sequence). Trimming left V 6 bases short and J 0 bases short, with 11 bases between. The rearrangement links TRBV27 to TRBJ1-1; D gene uncertain. Sequencing was carried out using T cells isolated from PBMCs. The receptor was derived from a human donor in good health. This chain's CDR3 is CASSRSNMNTEAFF. CDR3 in DNA: TGTGCCAGCAGCCGCTCTAATATGAACACTGAAGCTTTCTTT.